This TCR beta chain was captured by sequencing in a study of T cell responses to AZD1222 COVID-19 vaccine. Broader study findings: Spike-specific TCR breadth and depth both grew after two AZD1222 doses. Females outnumbered males among donors, who were mostly white British; clonal diversity was possibly underestimated.

TCRdb's copy holds only in-frame clones and misses some; the assay was immunoSEQ multiplex PCR. The data hold some 84,000 clones, with about 86% observed a single time. This CDR3 spans 17 amino acids. J gave up 0 bases and V 6 bases, and 10 bases lay outside the gene matches. Germline values: CDR1 MDHEN, CDR2 SYDVKM. This clone occurred a few times. No antigen is known for it. The chain employs TRBV28 and TRBJ1-1; 10 bases agree with TRBD1. This clonotype was sampled from an adult in good health. This specimen consisted of peripheral blood, obtained on day 0 of AZD1222 vaccination. CDR3 region: CASRPPGTGVLNTEAFF. CDR3 nucleotides: TGTGCCAGCAGGCCTCCCGGGACAGGGGTCCTGAACACTGAAGCTTTCTTT.